One and the same sample provided the 18 T cell receptor beta chains below, sequenced in a study of cytotoxic CD8 clonotypes in ibrutinib-treated CLL. Generated by immunoSEQ multiplex PCR, the TCRdb table keeps only in-frame clones and is missing some. Seen here are about 330,000 clones, about 61% observed once, and the top ten hold 6% to 6.5%. The input for sequencing was PBMCs, taken after 36 months of ibrutinib treatment. The receptors here all came from a human donor with chronic lymphocytic leukemia.

V gene TRBV5-1 combines with J gene TRBJ2-1, with TRBD2 identical over 10 bases. The length of the CDR3 is 15 residues. V shed 3 bases and J 10 bases; nucleotides not matched to a gene: 10. CDR1 is SGHRS and CDR2 is YFSETQ in the germline V gene. CDR3 sequence: CASSYKRGGQREQFF. Here the CDR3 DNA reads TGCGCCAGCAGCTATAAGCGGGGGGGCCAGAGAGAGCAGTTCTTC.

The chain employs TRBV19 and TRBJ1-5; 7 positions match TRBD1. The V and J ends lost 7 bases and 1 base, in that order; junction bases with no gene match: 10. Germline lookup yields CDR1 LNHDA and CDR2 SQIVND (reference sequence). This CDR3 contains 16 residues. The CDR3 region has the DNA TGTGCCAGTAAAGGGGGCGCAGGCTGGAGCAATCAGCCCCAGCATTTT. It codes for CASKGGAGWSNQPQHF.

The rearrangement links TRBV5-6 to TRBJ1-3; no firm D call. CDR1 is SGHDT and CDR2 is YYEEEE in the germline V gene. This CDR3 region has 11 residues. V was clipped by 4 bases and J by 7 bases, with 6 bases between them. CDR3 amino acids: CASSRGNTIYF. The DNA for the CDR3 is TGTGCCAGCAGCCGCGGGAACACCATATATTTT.

V and J are TRBV4-2 and TRBJ1-1; 7 positions agree with TRBD1. The germline CDR1 and CDR2 sequences are LGHNA and YNFKEQ. The J segment lost 4 bases and the V segment lost 1 base, leaving 9 bases of the junction unmatched. The CDR3 consists of 16 residues. The CDR3 DNA reads as TGTGCCAGCAGCCAAGGACAGGGCAGTGGGGCCACTGAAGCTTTCTTT. Its translation is CASSQGQGSGATEAFF.

The chain has TRBV19 and TRBJ1-1, with TRBD1 as a possible D gene (6 bases). V was pared by 0 bases and J by 4 bases, with 24 bases between. CDR3 length: 19 amino acids. Germline V gene sequence: CDR1 LNHDA, CDR2 SQIVND (reference sequence). In DNA, the CDR3 is TGTGCCAGTAGTATAGATCGGGCCAACAAACAGGGCTTGGCCACTGAAGCTTTCTTT. Its translation is CASSIDRANKQGLATEAFF.

This sequence joins TRBV12-5 and TRBJ1-2; D gene uncertain. From germline, CDR1 is LGHNT and CDR2 FRNRAP. This CDR3 contains 13 residues. Trimming shortened V by 1 base and J by 6 bases, and 9 bases separated the two germline ends. The CDR3 coding sequence is TGTGCTAGTGGTTTGGACGATAGGGATGGCTACACCTTC. Protein product: CASGLDDRDGYTF.

The sample holds one count of this clone. V usage is TRBV4-1 and J usage is TRBJ2-3; TRBD1 might be the D (5 bases). Trimming shortened V by 4 bases and J by 2 bases, and 13 bases separated the two germline ends. The CDR3 covers 15 residues. Per the germline V gene, CDR1 is MGHRA and CDR2 is YSYEKL. The CDR3 reads CASSPSTGFTDTQYF. The CDR3 region has the DNA TGCGCCAGCAGCCCATCCACAGGATTCACAGATACGCAGTATTTT.

This chain joins TRBV7-2 and TRBJ2-5; 11 nucleotides align to TRBD2. V shed 0 bases and J 7 bases; nucleotides not matched to a gene: 7. This CDR3 contains 16 residues. Germline V lookup: CDR1 SGHTA, CDR2 FQGNSA. The CDR3: CASSLARLAGGLTQYF. CDR3 nucleotides: TGTGCCAGCAGCTTAGCGCGCCTAGCGGGGGGCCTGACCCAGTACTTC.

The chain recombines TRBV25-1 with TRBJ2-1, with 7 positions matching TRBD2. The CDR3 sequence is 13 residues long. In germline, CDR1 is MGHDK, CDR2 SYGVNS. V lost 8 bases to trimming and J lost 7 bases; unmatched junction nucleotides: 8. The CDR3 DNA follows: TGTGCCAGCGGGGCTAGCGGACGGAATGAGCAGTTCTTC. The encoded protein is CASGASGRNEQFF.

The chain uses TRBV7-6 and TRBJ2-2, with D unresolved. CDR1 is SGHVS and CDR2 is FNYEAQ in the germline V gene. V was trimmed by 3 bases and J by 1 base, leaving 6 bases between them. This CDR3 comprises 14 residues. As DNA, the CDR3 is TGTGCCAGCAGCTTGGGCGGGAACACCGGGGAGCTGTTTTTT. It encodes CASSLGGNTGELFF.

V and J are TRBV23-1 and TRBJ1-5, with D possibly TRBD1 on 5 matching bases. TRBV23-1 is an ORF, with its function uncertain. With 3 bases removed from V and 4 bases from J, the gap between germline ends came to 16 bases. The CDR3 contains 16 residues. The CDR3 region has the DNA TGCGCCAGCAGTCACCCCCAGGGCTTTGGGAATCAGCCCCAGCATTTT. Amino acid sequence: CASSHPQGFGNQPQHF.

In its sample, this clone was seen a few times. The chain recombines TRBV10-2 with TRBJ1-2, with TRBD1 matching over 9 bases. The CDR3 is 13 amino acids. V gave up 10 bases and J gave up 6 bases; unmatched junction bases: 9. Looked up from germline, CDR1 is WSHSY and CDR2 is SAAADI. The CDR3 sequence is CATDRDREHGYTF. CDR3 bases: TGCGCCACCGACCGGGACAGGGAACATGGCTACACCTTC.

This clone was seen more than once but under ten times. The V gene is TRBV27, the J gene TRBJ2-3; D might be TRBD1 or TRBD2, each matching 5 bases. CDR1 and CDR2 from the germline V gene are MNHEY and SMNVEV (reference sequence). Trimming shortened V by 8 bases and J by 5 bases, and 17 bases separated the two germline ends. CDR3 length: 14 amino acids. The chain's CDR3 is CASALGSGGDTQYF. The CDR3 bases are TGTGCCAGCGCCTTGGGGAGTGGGGGAGATACGCAGTATTTT.

This clone was observed a few times. The rearrangement joins TRBV18 to TRBJ2-7; the D is unclear. V was cut by 3 bases and J by 9 bases, with 18 bases left in between. The CDR3 length is 14 residues. Germline V gene data show CDR1 as KGHSH and CDR2 as LQKENI. The CDR3 DNA reads TGTGCCAGCTCACCCGACAAGGACCCCCTCTGGCAGTACTTC. This translates into CASSPDKDPLWQYF. Full variable domain (rest looked up from reference TRBV18 and TRBJ2-7): NAGVMQNPRHLVRRRGQEARLRCSPMKGHSHVYWYRQLPEEGLKFMVYLQKENIIDESGMPKERFSAEFPKEGPSILRIQQVVRGDSAAYFCASSPDKDPLWQYFGPGTRLTVT.

The chain employs TRBV7-9 and TRBJ2-2; D is perhaps TRBD1 (5 bases). Germline V gene sequence: CDR1 SEHNR, CDR2 FQNEAQ (reference sequence). Trimming left V 5 bases short and J 7 bases short, with 8 bases between. This CDR3 has 12 amino acids. The CDR3 bases are TGTGCCAGCAGCCCAACAGGCGGGGAGCTGTTTTTT. Translated, it gives CASSPTGGELFF.

This rearrangement joins TRBV7-2 to TRBJ1-1, with 10 nucleotides matching TRBD1. The CDR3 is 15 amino acids. Germline CDR1 reads SGHTA; CDR2 reads FQGNSA. Germline trimming cut 5 bases from V and 1 base from J; bases unmatched to any gene: 4. CDR3 protein: CASSIGTGANTEAFF. The CDR3 bases are TGTGCCAGCAGCATTGGGACAGGGGCGAACACTGAAGCTTTCTTT.

Note on this clone: Other DNA sequences in this sample translate to the same CDR3. The rearrangement uses TRBV6-5 and TRBJ2-3; weak D call: TRBD1 (5 bases). The CDR3 covers 13 residues. Between the trimmed V and J ends, which lost 6 bases and 0 bases, there was a span of 7 bases. Germline V gene data show CDR1 as MNHEY and CDR2 as SVGAGI. CDR3 in amino acids: CASRDTSTDTQYF. The CDR3 nucleotides are TGTGCCAGCAGGGACACGAGCACAGATACGCAGTATTTT.

There are a few counts of this clone. The V call is TRBV29-1, the J call TRBJ1-2, with TRBD1 as a possible D gene (5 bases). The germline V gene has CDR1 SQVTM and CDR2 ANQGSEA. This CDR3 comprises 11 residues. V was clipped by 6 bases and J by 4 bases, with 9 bases between them. CDR3: CSVGTRYGYTF. DNA for the CDR3: TGCAGCGTCGGGACGCGCTATGGCTACACCTTC.